These 14 T cell receptor beta chains originate from one sample sequenced in a study of PD-1 blockade in classical Hodgkin lymphoma. Every patient had relapsed following autologous stem cell transplantation, and cohorts differed in brentuximab vedotin exposure. Repertoires were generated with immunoSEQ multiplex PCR, while TCRdb's copy carries only in-frame clones and drops some. Seen here are 100,000 to 130,000 clones, roughly 87% observed once, and the top ten hold around 20%. The sequenced sample was peripheral blood mononuclear cells (PBMCs), obtained before the second cycle of nivolumab. The receptor set was obtained from a human donor with classical Hodgkin lymphoma.

J is TRBJ2-7 and V is TRBV5-1; 7 bases line up with TRBD1. V gave up 1 base and J gave up 5 bases; unmatched junction bases: 6. The CDR3 contains 14 residues. Germline CDR1 SGHRS, CDR2 YFSETQ. The CDR3 loop reads CASSLNRGGDEQYF. The CDR3 DNA is TGCGCCAGCAGCTTGAACAGGGGCGGCGACGAGCAGTACTTC.

The chain links TRBV28 to TRBJ2-2, with D uncertain. The CDR3 runs to 13 residues. Germline CDR1 reads MDHEN; CDR2 reads SYDVKM. Trimming left V 1 base short and J 4 bases short, with 4 bases between. CDR3 in DNA: TGTGCCAGCAGTTTATACAGCACCGGGGAGCTGTTTTTT. Its protein product is CASSLYSTGELFF.

This clone was detected once. The V call is TRBV4-3, the J call TRBJ2-7; TRBD2 might be the D (5 bases). CDR1 is LGHNA, CDR2 YSLEER, per germline. Trimming pared 0 bases from V and 0 bases from J, leaving 9 bases between. This CDR3 has 15 residues. The CDR3 loop reads CASSQDSGSSYEQYF. CDR3 DNA: TGCGCCAGCAGCCAAGATAGTGGGAGCTCCTACGAGCAGTACTTC.

In this sample, this clone turned up a few times. The chain carries TRBV19 and TRBJ1-2; D unresolved. Germline assignment: CDR1 LNHDA and CDR2 SQIVND (reference sequence). The CDR3 has 14 amino acids. The V end lost 5 bases, the J end lost 2 bases, and 12 bases lay between the germline ends. This CDR3 reads CASSPNGLNYGYTF. In nucleotides, the CDR3 is TGTGCCAGTAGTCCGAACGGATTAAACTATGGCTACACCTTC.

The CDR3 nucleotides are TGTGCCAGCTCACCACCCGGCACCGGGGAGCTGTTTTTT. Protein product: CASSPPGTGELFF. The chain has TRBV18 and TRBJ2-2; D uncertain. This CDR3 contains 13 residues. The germline V gene has CDR1 KGHSH and CDR2 LQKENI. V was trimmed by 0 bases and J by 4 bases, leaving 3 bases between them.

The V gene is TRBV2, the J gene TRBJ2-1; TRBD1 agrees at 9 bases. Trimming took 3 bases from V and 3 from J; bases not matched to a gene: 6. Germline assignment: CDR1 SNHLY and CDR2 FYNNEI. The CDR3 is 16 amino acids. CDR3 residues: CASSDLRDRVYNEQFF. The CDR3 bases are TGTGCCAGCAGTGACCTTCGGGACAGGGTCTACAATGAGCAGTTCTTC.

The chain carries TRBV4-1 and TRBJ1-5; unclear D gene. Germline V CDR1 and CDR2: MGHRA, YSYEKL. The CDR3 sequence is 16 residues long. Trimming took 6 bases from V and 2 from J, leaving 17 bases between them. The CDR3 loop reads CASRPGWDMGNQPQHF. The CDR3 region has the DNA TGCGCCAGCAGGCCGGGGTGGGATATGGGCAATCAGCCCCAGCATTTT.

The chain couples TRBV29-1 to TRBJ1-5, with 10 bases aligning to TRBD1. CDR1 SQVTM and CDR2 ANQGSEA come from the germline V gene. The V segment lost 5 bases and the J segment 4 bases; nucleotides outside the gene matches: 8. The CDR3 spans 15 residues. CDR3 bases: TGCAGCGTTTTATTCGGGACAGGGGTTAATCAGCCCCAGCATTTT. It specifies CSVLFGTGVNQPQHF.

This chain links TRBV12-5 with TRBJ2-3; D is possibly TRBD1 or TRBD2 (5 bases each). V lost 4 bases and J lost 3, with 11 bases in between. Germline CDR1 LGHNT, CDR2 FRNRAP. The CDR3 has 14 amino acids. CDR3 DNA sequence: TGTGCTAGTGGTTCCGGGACGTCGACAGATACGCAGTATTTT. It is translated as CASGSGTSTDTQYF.

The CDR3 protein is CASSEPGDRVGNEQFF. Here the CDR3 DNA reads TGTGCCAGCAGTGAACCGGGGGACAGGGTAGGGAATGAGCAGTTCTTC. V is TRBV28 and J is TRBJ2-1; the match to TRBD1 covers 9 bases. The germline V gene has CDR1 MDHEN and CDR2 SYDVKM. V shed 5 bases, J shed 7 bases, and the junction held 12 bases outside the gene matches. The CDR3 is 16 residues long.

This CDR3 is CASSLLWEGYTF. CDR3 sequence (DNA): TGTGCCAGCAGTTTACTATGGGAAGGCTACACCTTC. The chain couples TRBV28 to TRBJ1-2; D is unresolved. Trimming stripped 2 bases from V and 8 bases from J, with 9 bases between. CDR3 length equals 12 residues. CDR1 is MDHEN and CDR2 is SYDVKM in the germline V gene.

The table lists this clone with a count of one. The chain recombines TRBV11-2 with TRBJ2-2, with unresolved D. Germline lookup yields CDR1 SGHAT and CDR2 FQNNGV. This CDR3 is built from 13 residues. V dropped 2 bases and J dropped 5 bases, with 6 bases sitting between them. CDR3 amino acids: CASSLSGTGELFF. In DNA, the CDR3 is TGTGCCAGCAGCTTATCCGGGACCGGGGAGCTGTTTTTT. Based on the CDR3 plus reference TRBV11-2 and TRBJ2-2, the full variable domain is EAGVAQSPRYKIIEKRQSVAFWCNPISGHATLYWYQQILGQGPKLLIQFQNNGVVDDSQLPKDRFSAERLKGVDSTLKIQPAKLEDSAVYLCASSLSGTGELFFGEGSRLTVL.

This clone is a singleton in its sample. The V call is TRBV18, the J call TRBJ2-4; 8 bases are a match to TRBD1. The CDR3 has 13 residues. Germline V CDR1 and CDR2: KGHSH, LQKENI. J gave up 8 bases and V 6 bases, and 6 bases lay outside the gene matches. The CDR3 protein is CASSRGPGDIQYF. The CDR3 nucleotides read TGTGCCAGCTCCAGGGGGCCGGGTGACATTCAGTACTTC.

The chain is built from TRBV11-2 and TRBJ1-4; no definite D call. With 6 bases removed from V and 7 bases from J, the gap between germline ends came to 6 bases. CDR1 is SGHAT, CDR2 FQNNGV, per germline. The length of the CDR3 is 11 residues. The chain's CDR3 is CASSRVEKLFF. In DNA, the CDR3 is TGTGCCAGCAGTCGAGTTGAAAAACTGTTTTTT. Together with reference TRBV11-2 and TRBJ1-4, the CDR3 gives the full variable domain: EAGVAQSPRYKIIEKRQSVAFWCNPISGHATLYWYQQILGQGPKLLIQFQNNGVVDDSQLPKDRFSAERLKGVDSTLKIQPAKLEDSAVYLCASSRVEKLFFGSGTQLSVL.